The T cell receptor beta chain described here comes from a study of cytomegalovirus exposure and HLA in healthy donors. General observations from the study: After further analysis at a later stage, 17,000 or so TCR beta sequences were associated with HLA alleles at 0.05 false discovery rate. Later analysis suggested most CMV-associated TCR beta chains were HLA-restricted. In an earlier analysis, in some 540 donors, most V segments appeared productive either ~90% or ~30% of the time.

Researchers ran the PCR with 60 Vbeta and 13 Jbeta primers. Clones were sequenced by immunoSEQ multiplex PCR, and TCRdb holds only the in-frame ones, with some missing. The sample records over 200,000 clones, 82% being singletons. Likely unrecorded immune exposures existed in these nominally healthy donors. This clone occurred a few times. Its antigen is as yet unknown. The sequenced sample consisted of PBMCs. The TCR was taken from a man in his forties in good health and CMV-seropositive.

CDR3 coding DNA: TGTGCCAGCAGTTACAACAGGGGGTCGAACACTGAAGCTTTCTTT. Encoded protein: CASSYNRGSNTEAFF. This chain links TRBV27 with TRBJ1-1, with 8 bases lining up with TRBD1. The CDR3 is 15 amino acids. V was pared by 4 bases and J by 1 base, with 5 bases of the junction left unmatched. In germline, CDR1 is MNHEY, CDR2 SMNVEV (reference sequence).